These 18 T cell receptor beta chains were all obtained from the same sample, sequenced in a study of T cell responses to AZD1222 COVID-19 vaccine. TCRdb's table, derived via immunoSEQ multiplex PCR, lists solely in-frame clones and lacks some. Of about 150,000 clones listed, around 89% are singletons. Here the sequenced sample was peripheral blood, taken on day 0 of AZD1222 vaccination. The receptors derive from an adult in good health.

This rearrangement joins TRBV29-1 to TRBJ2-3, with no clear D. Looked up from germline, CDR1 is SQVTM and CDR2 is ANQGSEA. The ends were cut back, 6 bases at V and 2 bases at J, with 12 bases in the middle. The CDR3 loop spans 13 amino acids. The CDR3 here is CSVTGDLTDTQYF. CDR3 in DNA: TGCAGCGTGACTGGGGATCTCACAGATACGCAGTATTTT.

CDR3 nucleotides: TGTGCCAGCTCAAGACAGGGGGATCGGCAAGAGACCCAGTACTTC. This encodes CASSRQGDRQETQYF. The rearrangement uses TRBV18 and TRBJ2-5; 9 positions agree with TRBD1. This CDR3 has 15 residues. Trimming took 5 bases from V and 2 from J; bases not matched to a gene: 6. Germline CDR1 is KGHSH and CDR2 is LQKENI.

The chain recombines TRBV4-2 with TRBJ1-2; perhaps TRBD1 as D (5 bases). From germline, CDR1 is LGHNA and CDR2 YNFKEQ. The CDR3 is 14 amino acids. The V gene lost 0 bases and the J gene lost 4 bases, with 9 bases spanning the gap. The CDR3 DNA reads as TGTGCCAGCAGCCAAGAGGGGCGCCGCTATGGCTACACCTTC. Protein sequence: CASSQEGRRYGYTF.

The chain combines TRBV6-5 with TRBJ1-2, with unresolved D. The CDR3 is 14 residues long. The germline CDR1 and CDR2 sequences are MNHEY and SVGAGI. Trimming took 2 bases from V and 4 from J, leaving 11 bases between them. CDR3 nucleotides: TGTGCCAGCAGTTACGGGCAGGAGACCTATGGCTACACCTTC. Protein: CASSYGQETYGYTF.

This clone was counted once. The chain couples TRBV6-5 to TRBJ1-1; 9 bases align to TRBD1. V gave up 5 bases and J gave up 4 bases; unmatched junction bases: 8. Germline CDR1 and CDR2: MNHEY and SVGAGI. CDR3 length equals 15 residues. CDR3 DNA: TGTGCCAGCAGTACACAGGGGGCGTTTGGCACTGAAGCTTTCTTT. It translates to CASSTQGAFGTEAFF.

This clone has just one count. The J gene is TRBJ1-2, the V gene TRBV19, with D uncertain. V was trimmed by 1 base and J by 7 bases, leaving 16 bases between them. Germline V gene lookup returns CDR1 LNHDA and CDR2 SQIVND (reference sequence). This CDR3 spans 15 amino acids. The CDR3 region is CASSIVREGLTGYTF. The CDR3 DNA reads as TGTGCCAGTAGTATAGTAAGGGAAGGGTTAACTGGCTACACCTTC.

Here the CDR3 DNA reads TGTGCCAGTAGTGGGGGGGGTTCACCCCTCCACTTT. Its translation is CASSGGGSPLHF. The chain links TRBV19 to TRBJ1-6; a weak D match, TRBD1 (5 bases). Between the trimmed V and J ends, which lost 5 bases and 9 bases, there was a span of 8 bases. This CDR3 is built from 12 residues. Germline lookup yields CDR1 LNHDA and CDR2 SQIVND (reference sequence). The full variable domain, completed using reference TRBV19 and TRBJ1-6, is DGGITQSPKYLFRKEGQNVTLSCEQNLNHDAMYWYRQDPGQGLRLIYYSQIVNDFQKGDIAEGYSVSREKKESFPLTVTSAQKNPTAFYLCASSGGGSPLHFGNGTRLTVT.

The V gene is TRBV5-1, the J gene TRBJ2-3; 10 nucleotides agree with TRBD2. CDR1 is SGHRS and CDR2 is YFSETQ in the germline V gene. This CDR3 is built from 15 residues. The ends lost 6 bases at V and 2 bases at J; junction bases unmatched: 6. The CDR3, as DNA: TGCGCCAGCAACCTACTAGCGGGAAACACAGATACGCAGTATTTT. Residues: CASNLLAGNTDTQYF.

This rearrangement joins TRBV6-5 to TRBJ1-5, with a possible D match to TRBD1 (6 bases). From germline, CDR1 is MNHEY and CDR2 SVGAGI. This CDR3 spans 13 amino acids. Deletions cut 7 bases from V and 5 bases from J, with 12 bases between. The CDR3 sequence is CASTRQDHQPQHF. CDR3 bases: TGTGCCAGCACAAGACAGGACCATCAGCCCCAGCATTTT.

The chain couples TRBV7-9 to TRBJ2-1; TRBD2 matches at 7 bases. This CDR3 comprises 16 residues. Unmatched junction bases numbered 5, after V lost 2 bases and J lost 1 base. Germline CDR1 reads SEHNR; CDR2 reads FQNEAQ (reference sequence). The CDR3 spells CASSLYAGVSYNEQFF. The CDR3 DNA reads TGTGCCAGCAGCTTATACGCGGGAGTGTCCTACAATGAGCAGTTCTTC. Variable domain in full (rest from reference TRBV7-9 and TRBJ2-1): DTGVSQNPRHKITKRGQNVTFRCDPISEHNRLYWYRQTLGQGPEFLTYFQNEAQLEKSRLLSDRFSAERPKGSFSTLEIQRTEQGDSAMYLCASSLYAGVSYNEQFFGPGTRLTVL.

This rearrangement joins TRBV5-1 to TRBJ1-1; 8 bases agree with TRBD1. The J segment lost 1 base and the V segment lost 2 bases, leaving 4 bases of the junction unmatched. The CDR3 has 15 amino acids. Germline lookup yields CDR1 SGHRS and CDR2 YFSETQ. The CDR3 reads CASSFRTGRNTEAFF. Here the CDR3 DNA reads TGCGCCAGCAGCTTCCGGACAGGGCGGAACACTGAAGCTTTCTTT.

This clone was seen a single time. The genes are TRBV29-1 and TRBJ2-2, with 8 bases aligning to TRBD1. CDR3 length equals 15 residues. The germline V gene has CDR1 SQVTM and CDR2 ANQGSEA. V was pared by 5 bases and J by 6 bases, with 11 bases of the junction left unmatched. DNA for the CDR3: TGCAGCGTTAGGGCCCGGGACAGGTTTTCCGGGGAGCTGTTTTTT. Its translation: CSVRARDRFSGELFF.

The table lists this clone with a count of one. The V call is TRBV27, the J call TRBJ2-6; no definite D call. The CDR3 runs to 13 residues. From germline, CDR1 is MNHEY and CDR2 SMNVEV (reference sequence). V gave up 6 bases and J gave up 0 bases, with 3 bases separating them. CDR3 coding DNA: TGTGCCAGCAGCGCCTCTGGGGCCAACGTCCTGACTTTC. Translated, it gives CASSASGANVLTF.

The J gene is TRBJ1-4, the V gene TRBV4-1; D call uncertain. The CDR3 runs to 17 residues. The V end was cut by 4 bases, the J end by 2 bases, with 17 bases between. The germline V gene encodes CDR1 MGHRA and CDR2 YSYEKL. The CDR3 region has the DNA TGCGCCAGCAGCCGCATCCCGAGCGGCTGGACTAATGAAAAACTGTTTTTT. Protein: CASSRIPSGWTNEKLFF.

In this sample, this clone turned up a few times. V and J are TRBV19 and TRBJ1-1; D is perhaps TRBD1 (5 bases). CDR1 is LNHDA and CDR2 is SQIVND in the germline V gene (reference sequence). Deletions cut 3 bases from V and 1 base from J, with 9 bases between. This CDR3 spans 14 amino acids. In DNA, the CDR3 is TGTGCCAGTAGTATTAGGGGCGCGAACACTGAAGCTTTCTTT. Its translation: CASSIRGANTEAFF.

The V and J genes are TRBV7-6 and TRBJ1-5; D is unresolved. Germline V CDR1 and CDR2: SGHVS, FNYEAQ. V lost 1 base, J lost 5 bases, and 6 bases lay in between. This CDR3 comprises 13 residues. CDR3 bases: TGTGCCAGCAGCTTAGGCTCGGATCAGCCCCAGCATTTT. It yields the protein CASSLGSDQPQHF.

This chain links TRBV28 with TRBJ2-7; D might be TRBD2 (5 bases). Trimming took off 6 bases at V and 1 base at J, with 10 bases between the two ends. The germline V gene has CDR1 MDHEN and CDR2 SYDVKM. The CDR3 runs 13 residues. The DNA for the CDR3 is TGTGCCAGCAGCAGCGGTTATTCCTACGAGCAGTACTTC. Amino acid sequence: CASSSGYSYEQYF. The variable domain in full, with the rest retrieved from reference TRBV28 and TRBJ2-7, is DVKVTQSSRYLVKRTGEKVFLECVQDMDHENMFWYRQDPGLGLRLIYFSYDVKMKEKGDIPEGYSVSREKKERFSLILESASTNQTSMYLCASSSGYSYEQYFGPGTRLTVT.

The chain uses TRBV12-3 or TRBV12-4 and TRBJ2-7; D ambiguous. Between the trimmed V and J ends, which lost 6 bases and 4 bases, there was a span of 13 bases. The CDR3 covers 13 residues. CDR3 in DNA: TGTGCCAGCAGCCCGGGCAGGTGGTACGAGCAGTACTTC. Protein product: CASSPGRWYEQYF.